These T cell receptor beta chains were read from a single sample in a study of a mutant IDH1 vaccine in newly diagnosed glioma. The assay was immunoSEQ multiplex PCR, and TCRdb's table has in-frame clones only and misses some. Here the sample spans roughly 32,000 clones, more than 70% being singletons. Their recognized antigens are unknown. The sample consisted of PBMCs, taken from a glioma patient whose treatment included an IDH1 peptide vaccine. Receptors originate from a man aged 35 to 55 with glioma. Each CDR3 is given with its conserved first and last residue. A D gene is named only where the DNA matches it firmly. The listing skips clone size in some rows; elsewhere it reads once, few, many or a size class.

>13|NA|NA|TRBJ1-4|TRBV19
CASNPWGGEKLFF
TGTGCCAGTAATCCCTGGGGAGGCGAAAAACTGTTTTTT
>13|NA|NA|TRBJ1-3|TRBV30
CAWKHRSGNTIYF
TGTGCCTGGAAACATCGCTCTGGAAACACCATATATTTT
>16|TRBD2|once|TRBJ2-1|TRBV28
CASSSAGVSSYNEQFF
TGTGCCAGCAGTTCTGCGGGGGTCAGCTCCTACAATGAGCAGTTCTTC
>16|NA|NA|TRBJ2-3|TRBV19
CASSKGGAVSTDTQYF
TGTGCCAGTAGTAAAGGAGGGGCAGTAAGCACAGATACGCAGTATTTT
>14|NA|NA|TRBJ2-2|TRBV5-1
CATTPQTDTGELFF
TGCGCCACCACCCCCCAAACCGACACCGGGGAGCTGTTTTTT
>15|TRBD1|NA|TRBJ2-3|TRBV18
CASSYSTGSTDTQYF
TGTGCCAGCTCGTATTCGACAGGGAGCACAGATACGCAGTATTTT
>17|TRBD2|NA|TRBJ2-1|TRBV28
CASSFFSTSGIHNEQFF
TGTGCCAGCAGTTTCTTCTCGACTAGCGGGATTCACAATGAGCAGTTCTTC
>11|TRBD1|few|TRBJ1-1|TRBV29-1
CSSDRGTEAFF
TGCAGCTCGGACAGGGGCACTGAAGCTTTCTTT
>17|TRBD2|once|TRBJ2-2|TRBV9
CASSGARGRAYTGELFF
TGTGCCAGCAGCGGGGCACGCGGGAGGGCTTACACCGGGGAGCTGTTTTTT
>15|NA|NA|TRBJ2-7|TRBV14
CASSSRRGLTYEQYF
TGTGCCAGCAGCTCGCGGCGGGGATTGACCTACGAGCAGTACTTC
>14|NA|NA|TRBJ1-1|TRBV18
CASSPIGGRTEAFF
TGTGCCAGCTCACCAATCGGGGGGCGGACTGAAGCTTTCTTT
>16|TRBD2|NA|TRBJ2-2|TRBV7-3
CASSLTSGANTGELFF
TGTGCCAGCAGCCTTACTAGCGGTGCGAACACCGGGGAGCTGTTTTTT
>13|NA|NA|TRBJ2-3|TRBV5-1
CASCSGSTDTQYF
TGCGCCAGCTGCTCTGGGAGCACAGATACGCAGTATTTT
>16|NA|NA|TRBJ2-5|TRBV5-1
CASSLAAATIIETQYF
TGCGCCAGCAGCTTGGCAGCGGCCACGATCATCGAGACCCAGTACTTC
>13|NA|once|TRBJ2-1|TRBV19
CASSIGTNNEQFF
TGTGCCAGTAGTATTGGGACAAATAATGAGCAGTTCTTC
>14|NA|NA|TRBJ2-2|TRBV2
CASSESGRNGELFF
TGTGCCAGCAGTGAGTCAGGGCGGAACGGGGAGCTGTTTTTT
>15|TRBD1|NA|TRBJ2-2|TRBV7-9
CASSFPVGQERWLFF
TGTGCCAGCAGCTTCCCGGTAGGACAGGAGAGATGGCTGTTTTTT
>13|TRBD2|NA|TRBJ2-3|TRBV19
CASSDFSGDTQYF
TGTGCCAGTAGCGATTTTAGCGGGGATACGCAGTATTTT
>14|TRBD2|NA|TRBJ2-1|TRBV6-1
CASSGGGRLNEQFF
TGTGCCAGCAGTGGCGGGGGGCGATTAAATGAGCAGTTCTTC